The present entry profiles one TCR beta chain with its context. V was clipped by 3 bases and J by 6 bases; unmatched bases: 12. Per the germline V gene, CDR1 is MGHDK and CDR2 is SYGVNS. There are 18 residues in the CDR3. Profiled with immunoSEQ multiplex PCR; TCRdb holds only in-frame clones, not every one. The profile shows 45,000 to 65,000 clones, over 75% of them singletons. Documented time point: pretreatment peripheral blood. The data stem from a study of PD-L1 blockade in urothelial cancer. Overall study: Bladder-origin urothelial cancer in males covered about 90% of the 29 patients.

The J gene is TRBJ2-3, the V gene TRBV25-1, with 13 bases lining up with TRBD2. The sample in question was PBMCs, obtained around atezolizumab (anti-PD-L1) treatment. The sequence was collected from a man between 65 and 85 years old with urothelial cancer. In DNA form, the CDR3 reads TGTGCCAGCAGTGATCAGTTACTAGCGGGGGGGTTCACCGATACGCAGTATTTT. It codes for CASSDQLLAGGFTDTQYF.